The 32 T cell receptor beta chains given below trace back to one sample, sequenced in a study of T cells in Graves' hyperthyroidism and ophthalmopathy. Amplification targeted TCR beta CDR3 regions from RNA transcripts. HTBI primers were the set used in a first-round RT-PCR of the TCR CDR3. TCRdb processed the multiplex PCR reads anew with MiXCR; each CDR3 protein has one entry. Seen here are 300,000 to 400,000 distinct CDR3 sequences, 18% observed once, and the top ten hold 45% to 50%. Sequencing was done on a sample of blood. These receptors came from a woman between 50 and 59 years old with Graves' hyperthyroidism.

On this clonotype itself: Because the CDR3 is missing its conserved closing phenylalanine or tryptophan, this is likely a read error. The rearrangement uses TRBV20-1 and TRBJ2-2; D perhaps matches TRBD1 (6 bases). The V and J ends lost 0 bases and 7 bases respectively, with 15 bases between them. The germline V gene has CDR1 DFQATT and CDR2 SNEGSKA (reference sequence). The CDR3 runs 15 residues. The CDR3 DNA follows: TGCAGTGCTAGAGATGGTACAGGGCTCAGCGGGGAGCTGTTTTTA. As protein: CSARDGTGLSGELFL.

This clonotype was observed at least ten times. The V call is TRBV2, the J call TRBJ2-5; 13 bases match TRBD2. The CDR3 runs to 15 residues. CDR1 is SNHLY and CDR2 is FYNNEI in the germline V gene. Unmatched junction bases numbered 6, after V lost 9 bases and J lost 2 bases. The CDR3 loop reads CASLPGLAGQETQYF. The CDR3 DNA sequence: TGTGCCAGTCTTCCGGGACTAGCGGGACAAGAGACCCAGTACTTC.

This clonotype has just one count. This may arise from a read error, as a much more abundant clone is one base away. V usage is TRBV28 and J usage is TRBJ1-5, with D perhaps matching TRBD1 (5 bases). Trimming stripped 3 bases from V and 8 bases from J, with 17 bases between. Germline values: CDR1 MDHEN, CDR2 SYDVKM. The CDR3 totals 15 residues. The CDR3 DNA follows: TGTGCCAGCAGTTTTCAGCAGGGAGCACGAGAGCCCCAGCATTTT. This codes for CASSFQQGAREPQHF.

The table lists this clonotype with many counts. The rearrangement uses TRBV12-3 or TRBV12-4 and TRBJ1-2, with 7 positions matching TRBD1. The V segment lost 1 base and the J segment 4 bases; nucleotides outside the gene matches: 6. CDR3 length: 15 amino acids. The CDR3: CASSLGDSPIYGYTF. The CDR3 DNA reads TGTGCCAGCAGTTTAGGGGACAGCCCGATCTATGGCTACACCTTC.

CDR3 region: CASSLLREWLNTEAFF. The CDR3 coding sequence is TGTGCCAGCAGCCTATTGAGGGAATGGCTGAACACTGAAGCTTTCTTT. This chain connects TRBV5-6 to TRBJ1-1; no definite D call. This CDR3 region has 16 residues. Germline CDR1 is SGHDT and CDR2 is YYEEEE. V shed 4 bases and J shed 0 bases, with 16 bases lying between them.

Turning to this clonotype: Compared with germline, one end of the junction differs, possibly owing to a read error. This chain joins TRBV13 and TRBJ1-2; D gene uncertain. Germline CDR1 and CDR2: PRHDT and FYEKMQ (reference sequence). The CDR3 runs to 18 residues. The CDR3, as DNA: TGTGTCAGCAGCTTAGATCTGGGCGGCCAGACCGCCAGGTATGGCTACACCTTC. Translating gives CVSSLDLGGQTARYGYTF. The entire variable domain, with the rest obtained from reference TRBV13 and TRBJ1-2, is as follows: AAGVIQSPRHLIKEKRETATLKCYPIPRHDTVYWYQQGPGQDPQFLISFYEKMQSDKGSIPDRFSAQQFSDYHSELNMSSLELGDSALYFCVSSLDLGGQTARYGYTFGSGTRLTVV.

This clonotype was seen repeatedly, ten times or more. J is TRBJ2-2 and V is TRBV2, with 12 bases fitting TRBD2. This CDR3 has 21 amino acids. CDR1 is SNHLY, CDR2 FYNNEI, per germline. The V gene end was trimmed by 4 bases and the J gene end by 0 bases; junction bases not matched to a gene: 15. CDR3 region: CASSARVWVTSGSTNTGELFF. The CDR3 DNA reads TGTGCCAGCAGTGCCCGGGTTTGGGTGACTAGCGGGAGTACGAACACCGGGGAGCTGTTTTTT.

This clonotype was recorded many times. V gene TRBV3-1 combines with J gene TRBJ2-3; D possibly corresponds to TRBD1 (6 bases). Trimming shortened V by 6 bases and J by 4 bases, and 11 bases separated the two germline ends. The CDR3 is 13 residues long. Germline V lookup: CDR1 LGHDT, CDR2 YNNKEL (reference sequence). CDR3 nucleotides: TGTGCCAGCAGTGATAAGGGGGCAGATACGCAGTATTTT. Amino acids: CASSDKGADTQYF.

This clonotype came up many times. This chain links TRBV6-5 with TRBJ2-3; 8 bases map to TRBD2. This CDR3 is 14 amino acids long. Per germline, CDR1 MNHEY and CDR2 SVGAGI. V dropped 0 bases and J dropped 4; count of bases not matched to a gene: 0. As DNA, the CDR3 is TGTGCCAGCAGTTACTCGCGGGGGGCAGATACGCAGTATTTT. It yields the protein CASSYSRGADTQYF.

This clonotype has a count of ten or more. The CDR3 region is CASSLEKSWNEQFF. The CDR3 nucleotides are TGTGCCAGCAGCTTAGAGAAGTCATGGAATGAGCAGTTCTTC. The chain is built from TRBV7-9 and TRBJ2-1; D is undetermined. The CDR3 extends over 14 amino acids. V lost 1 base, J lost 7 bases, and 11 bases lay in between. Germline V gene sequence: CDR1 SEHNR, CDR2 FQNEAQ (reference sequence).

This clonotype was seen ten or more times. The V call is TRBV28, the J call TRBJ2-5; possible D gene TRBD2, 5 bases. The CDR3 runs to 16 residues. V lost 5 bases, J lost 4 bases, and 20 bases lay in between. Germline CDR1 is MDHEN and CDR2 is SYDVKM. The CDR3 is CASSHPQRQLGETQYF. CDR3 nucleotide sequence: TGTGCCAGCAGTCACCCTCAGCGGCAGCTTGGAGAGACCCAGTACTTC.

The V and J genes are TRBV7-9 and TRBJ2-2, with 10 positions matching TRBD2. The germline gives CDR1 SEHNR, CDR2 FQNEAQ (reference sequence). The CDR3 has 16 residues. J gave up 4 bases and V 5 bases, and 7 bases lay outside the gene matches. CDR3 sequence: CASSPTAGGLTGELFF. In DNA, the CDR3 is TGTGCCAGCAGCCCCACAGCGGGGGGGCTCACCGGGGAGCTGTTTTTT.

This clonotype has just a few counts. Its ends do not fully match the called genes, so a read error is possible. The chain uses TRBV7-2 and TRBJ1-6; no firm D call. The germline V gene has CDR1 SGHTA and CDR2 FQGNSA. This CDR3 has 13 residues. CDR3 DNA sequence: TGTGCCGGCAGCGCGGACGGTTATTCACCCCTCCACTTT. Protein: CAGSADGYSPLHF.

This clonotype occurred many times. The rearrangement uses TRBV24-1 and TRBJ2-1, with D maybe TRBD1 (6 bases). Germline V gene lookup returns CDR1 KGHDR and CDR2 SFDVKD. The CDR3 loop spans 13 amino acids. V gave up 5 bases and J gave up 4 bases, with 8 bases separating them. CDR3 nucleotide sequence: TGTGCCACCAGTGCCAGGGGATACAATGAGCAGTTCTTC. Its protein product is CATSARGYNEQFF.

This clonotype was found many times. CDR3 bases: TGTGCCAGCAGTTACGTGGCCGGGAGAAGCTCCTACAATGAGCAGTTCTTC. This sequence encodes CASSYVAGRSSYNEQFF. V and J are TRBV6-5 and TRBJ2-1, with D maybe TRBD2 (6 bases). Trimming took 2 bases from V and 0 from J, leaving 14 bases between them. In germline, CDR1 is MNHEY, CDR2 SVGAGI. CDR3 length equals 17 residues.

This clonotype was counted ten times or more. V and J are TRBV20-1 and TRBJ2-7, with TRBD2 matching over 9 bases. Losses at the gene ends were 1 base for V and 2 bases for J; bases not matched to a gene: 3. Germline CDR1 DFQATT, CDR2 SNEGSKA (reference sequence). The CDR3 covers 14 residues. The CDR3 DNA sequence: TGCAGTGCTAGAGGGACTAGCGCGGCCTACGAGCAGTACTTC. This encodes CSARGTSAAYEQYF.

This chain uses TRBV13 with TRBJ1-3, with D uncertain. Per the germline V gene, CDR1 is PRHDT and CDR2 is FYEKMQ (reference sequence). The length of the CDR3 is 14 residues. Trimming cost V 4 bases and J 1 base, with 8 bases left between them. CDR3 nucleotides: TGTGCCAGCAGCTCGGCAGAGTCTGGAAACACCATATATTTT. The encoded protein is CASSSAESGNTIYF.

This clonotype was detected ten times or more. The rearrangement joins TRBV2 to TRBJ2-2, with D perhaps TRBD1 (6 bases). From germline, CDR1 is SNHLY and CDR2 FYNNEI. There are 13 residues in the CDR3. Trimming took 7 bases from V and 5 from J, leaving 11 bases between them. CDR3 in amino acids: CASNPQGTGELFF. The CDR3, as DNA: TGTGCCAGCAACCCCCAGGGGACCGGGGAGCTGTTTTTT.

This chain joins TRBV28 and TRBJ1-5; no reliable D call. V lost 7 bases to trimming and J lost 2 bases, with 12 bases between them. Germline V gene data show CDR1 as MDHEN and CDR2 as SYDVKM. The length of the CDR3 is 14 residues. CDR3 protein: CASNQRVRNQPQHF. In nucleotides, the CDR3 is TGTGCCAGCAACCAAAGAGTTCGCAATCAGCCCCAGCATTTT.

This clonotype was observed at least ten times. The chain combines TRBV20-1 with TRBJ1-1, with no clear D. Trimming removed 3 bases at V and 8 bases at J, with 7 bases between. The CDR3 contains 10 residues. The V gene's germline CDR1 is DFQATT and CDR2 SNEGSKA (reference sequence). The CDR3 DNA sequence: TGCAGTGCTAGGGCTCTAGAAGCTTTCTTT. Residues: CSARALEAFF.

This chain links TRBV5-1 with TRBJ2-3, with D maybe TRBD2 (6 bases). In germline, CDR1 is SGHRS, CDR2 YFSETQ. V was clipped by 0 bases and J by 2 bases, with 10 bases between them. The length of the CDR3 is 15 residues. Written as DNA, the CDR3 is TGCGCCAGCAGCTTGGGGGACTCTATCACAGATACGCAGTATTTT. Residues: CASSLGDSITDTQYF. Full variable domain (remainder filled in from reference TRBV5-1 and TRBJ2-3): KAGVTQTPRYLIKTRGQQVTLSCSPISGHRSVSWYQQTPGQGLQFLFEYFSETQRNKGNFPGRFSGRQFSNSRSEMNVSTLELGDSALYLCASSLGDSITDTQYFGPGTRLTVL.

This clonotype was detected only a few times. The chain recombines TRBV27 with TRBJ2-2; maybe TRBD1 (5 bases). V was trimmed by 3 bases and J by 6 bases, leaving 11 bases between them. The CDR3 has 14 residues. Germline assignment: CDR1 MNHEY and CDR2 SMNVEV (reference sequence). CDR3 region: CASSLQGGAGELFF. The CDR3 DNA sequence: TGTGCCAGCAGTTTGCAGGGTGGTGCCGGGGAGCTGTTTTTT.

This clonotype was recorded a few times. The chain uses TRBV7-9 and TRBJ2-3, with D maybe TRBD2 (6 bases). Trimming stripped 5 bases from V and 2 bases from J, with 20 bases between. The CDR3 totals 17 residues. Per germline, CDR1 SEHNR and CDR2 FQNEAQ (reference sequence). The CDR3 protein is CASSGGAAGHLTDTQYF. The CDR3 coding sequence is TGTGCCAGCAGCGGTGGGGCGGCGGGGCACCTCACAGATACGCAGTATTTT. Complete variable domain (other parts from reference TRBV7-9 and TRBJ2-3): DTGVSQNPRHKITKRGQNVTFRCDPISEHNRLYWYRQTLGQGPEFLTYFQNEAQLEKSRLLSDRFSAERPKGSFSTLEIQRTEQGDSAMYLCASSGGAAGHLTDTQYFGPGTRLTVL.

This clonotype was observed a few times. The chain employs TRBV7-6 and TRBJ1-6, with TRBD1 matching 8 bases. Looked up from germline, CDR1 is SGHVS and CDR2 is FNYEAQ. This CDR3 comprises 15 residues. The trim removed 2 bases at V and 8 bases at J, leaving 5 bases unmatched. CDR3 in DNA: TGTGCCAGCAGCTTAATGGACAGGGTCGATTCACCCCTCCACTTT. Protein sequence: CASSLMDRVDSPLHF.

This clonotype has at least ten counts. J is TRBJ2-1 and V is TRBV30; 9 bases line up with TRBD2. The V and J ends lost 2 bases and 5 bases, in that order; junction bases with no gene match: 7. The CDR3 has 15 residues. CDR1 GTSNPN and CDR2 SVGIG come from the germline V gene (reference sequence). CDR3 in DNA: TGTGCCTGGAGTATCGTCACTAGCGGGCACAATGAGCAGTTCTTC. Translating gives CAWSIVTSGHNEQFF.

The chain couples TRBV2 to TRBJ2-7; 9 nucleotides agree with TRBD2. This CDR3 spans 14 amino acids. V was pared by 2 bases and J by 4 bases, with 3 bases of the junction left unmatched. Germline CDR1 SNHLY, CDR2 FYNNEI. This CDR3 is CASSELAGKYEQYF. In nucleotides, the CDR3 is TGTGCCAGCAGTGAACTAGCGGGGAAATACGAGCAGTACTTC.

This clonotype was recorded at least ten times. The rearrangement links TRBV3-1 to TRBJ1-2, with 10 bases identical to TRBD1. This CDR3 has 14 amino acids. Per the germline V gene, CDR1 is LGHDT and CDR2 is YNNKEL (reference sequence). The J segment lost 4 bases and the V segment lost 6 bases, leaving 5 bases of the junction unmatched. CDR3 DNA: TGTGCCAGCAGTAAAGGGACAGGGGTCTATGGCTACACCTTC. This gives the protein CASSKGTGVYGYTF.

The chain joins TRBV20-1 to TRBJ2-1, with 7 positions matching TRBD1. CDR3 length equals 13 residues. The germline V gene has CDR1 DFQATT and CDR2 SNEGSKA (reference sequence). The CDR3 bases are TGCAGCGAGACCGGGACAGACTACAATGAGCAGTTCTTC. This codes for CSETGTDYNEQFF.

The rearrangement uses TRBV6-5 and TRBJ2-1; the match to TRBD2 covers 16 bases. The CDR3 is 20 residues long. The germline gives CDR1 MNHEY, CDR2 SVGAGI. With 6 bases clipped from V and 11 bases from J, the junction kept 22 bases outside the gene matches. CDR3 residues: CASSLKTPGTSGGAGRKQFF. The CDR3 DNA reads as TGTGCCAGCAGCTTAAAAACCCCCGGGACTAGCGGGGGGGCCGGGCGCAAGCAGTTCTTC.

This clonotype was counted at least ten times. The chain has TRBV28 and TRBJ1-5; possibly TRBD1 for D (6 bases). This CDR3 has 16 residues. V lost 5 bases, J lost 2 bases, and 16 bases lay in between. Germline V gives CDR1 MDHEN, CDR2 SYDVKM. Written as DNA, the CDR3 is TGTGCCAGCAGTCCACTTGTCAGGACAGGCAATCAGCCCCAGCATTTT. Protein: CASSPLVRTGNQPQHF.

This clonotype was found many times. This sequence joins TRBV6-1 and TRBJ2-3, with 13 bases identical to TRBD2. V was pared by 8 bases and J by 11 bases, with 10 bases of the junction left unmatched. There are 14 residues in the CDR3. The germline CDR1 and CDR2 sequences are MNHNS and SASEGT. The CDR3 spells CASEGTSGDREQYF. In DNA form, the CDR3 reads TGTGCCAGCGAAGGGACTAGCGGGGACCGGGAGCAGTATTTT.

Written as DNA, the CDR3 is TGTGCCAGCAGTGAAGGGGCACCTAGCAAAAACATTCAGTACTTC. Amino acid sequence: CASSEGAPSKNIQYF. V and J are TRBV6-1 and TRBJ2-4; D ambiguous. There are 15 residues in the CDR3. Between the trimmed V and J ends, which lost 1 base and 3 bases, there was a span of 10 bases. Germline V gives CDR1 MNHNS, CDR2 SASEGT.